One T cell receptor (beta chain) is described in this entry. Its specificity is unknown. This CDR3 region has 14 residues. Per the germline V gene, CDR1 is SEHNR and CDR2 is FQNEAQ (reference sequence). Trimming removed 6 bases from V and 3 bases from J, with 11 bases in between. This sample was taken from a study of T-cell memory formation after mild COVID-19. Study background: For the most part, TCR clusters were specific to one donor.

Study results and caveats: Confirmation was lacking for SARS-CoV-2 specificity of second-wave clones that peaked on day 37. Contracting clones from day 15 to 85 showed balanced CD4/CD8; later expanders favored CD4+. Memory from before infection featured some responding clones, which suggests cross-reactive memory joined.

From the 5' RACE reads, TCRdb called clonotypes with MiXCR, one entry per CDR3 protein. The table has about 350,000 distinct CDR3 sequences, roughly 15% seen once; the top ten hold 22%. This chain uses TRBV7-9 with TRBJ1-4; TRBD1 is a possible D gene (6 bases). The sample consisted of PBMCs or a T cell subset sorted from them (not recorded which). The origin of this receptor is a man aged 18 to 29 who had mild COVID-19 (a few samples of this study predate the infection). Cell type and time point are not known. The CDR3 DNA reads TGTGCCAGCAGATCTACAGGGCCTAATGAAAAACTGTTTTTT. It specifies CASRSTGPNEKLFF.